This T cell receptor (beta chain) was recovered during a study of graft-versus-host responses after intestinal transplantation. V shed 2 bases and J 6 bases; nucleotides not matched to a gene: 9. The germline V gene encodes CDR1 LGHNA and CDR2 YNFKEQ. CDR3 length equals 17 residues. Clones were sequenced by immunoSEQ multiplex PCR, and TCRdb holds only the in-frame ones, with some missing. The top ten hold about 0.75% of the sample, which has some 15,000 clones, around 94% seen once. The specimen comprised PBMCs, sampled 9 days after transplant. The receptor was derived from a human patient who received an intestinal transplant, so some T cells may come from the graft donor. The rearrangement joins TRBV4-2 to TRBJ2-7, with 14 bases that match TRBD2. DNA for the CDR3: TGTGCCAGCAGCCAACCGGGACTAGCGGGAGTTTTGGTCGAGCAGTACTTC. As protein: CASSQPGLAGVLVEQYF.